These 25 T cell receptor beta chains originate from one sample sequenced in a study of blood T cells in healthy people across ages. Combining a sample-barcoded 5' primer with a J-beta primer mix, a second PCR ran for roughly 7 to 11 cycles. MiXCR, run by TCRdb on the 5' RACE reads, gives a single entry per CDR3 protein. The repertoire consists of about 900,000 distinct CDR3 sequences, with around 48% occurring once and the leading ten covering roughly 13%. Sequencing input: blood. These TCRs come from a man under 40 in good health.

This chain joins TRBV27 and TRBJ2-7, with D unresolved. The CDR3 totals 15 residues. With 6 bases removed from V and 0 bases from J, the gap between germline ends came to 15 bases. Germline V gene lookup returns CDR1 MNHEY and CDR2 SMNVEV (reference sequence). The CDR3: CASRLTDGLSYEQYF. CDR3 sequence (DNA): TGTGCCAGCAGGCTGACGGACGGTCTCTCCTACGAGCAGTACTTC.

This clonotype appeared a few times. The CDR3 bases are TGTGCCAGCAGCTTAGGCCCACAGGGTGATGGCTACACCTTC. It encodes CASSLGPQGDGYTF. The gene calls are TRBV7-2 and TRBJ1-2; a possible D gene is TRBD1 (6 bases). The CDR3 has 14 residues. Between the trimmed V and J ends, which lost 1 base and 6 bases, there was a span of 12 bases. Germline V gives CDR1 SGHTA, CDR2 FQGNSA.

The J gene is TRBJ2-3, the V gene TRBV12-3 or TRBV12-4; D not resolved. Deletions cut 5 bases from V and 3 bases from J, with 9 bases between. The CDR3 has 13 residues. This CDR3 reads CASSPSVTDTQYF. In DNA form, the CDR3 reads TGTGCCAGCAGTCCGTCAGTAACAGATACGCAGTATTTT.

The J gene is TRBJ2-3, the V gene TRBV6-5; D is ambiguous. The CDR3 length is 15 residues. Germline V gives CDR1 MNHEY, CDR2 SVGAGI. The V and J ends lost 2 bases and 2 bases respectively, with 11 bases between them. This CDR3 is CASSYTHPVTDTQYF. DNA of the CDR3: TGTGCCAGCAGTTACACGCATCCAGTCACAGATACGCAGTATTTT.

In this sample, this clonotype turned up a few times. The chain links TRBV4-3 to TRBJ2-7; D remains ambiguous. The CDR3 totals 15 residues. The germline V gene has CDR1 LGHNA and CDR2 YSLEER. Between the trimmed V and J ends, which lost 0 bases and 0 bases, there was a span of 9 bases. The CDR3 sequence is CASSQDRHASYEQYF. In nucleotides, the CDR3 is TGCGCCAGCAGCCAAGATCGCCACGCCTCCTACGAGCAGTACTTC.

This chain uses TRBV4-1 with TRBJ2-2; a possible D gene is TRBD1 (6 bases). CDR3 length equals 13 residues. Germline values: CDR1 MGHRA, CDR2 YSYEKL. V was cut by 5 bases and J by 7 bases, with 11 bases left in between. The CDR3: CASSLSGDGELFF. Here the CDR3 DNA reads TGCGCCAGCAGCTTGTCAGGGGACGGGGAGCTGTTTTTT.

This chain's CDR3 is CASSQVAGGFNYGYTF. CDR3 nucleotide sequence: TGTGCCAGCAGCCAAGTCGCAGGGGGTTTCAACTATGGCTACACCTTC. This chain uses TRBV4-2 with TRBJ1-2; 7 bases are shared with TRBD1. After removal of 1 base from V and 2 bases from J, the junction contained 7 bases not matched to a gene. The CDR3 totals 16 residues. Germline assignment: CDR1 LGHNA and CDR2 YNFKEQ.

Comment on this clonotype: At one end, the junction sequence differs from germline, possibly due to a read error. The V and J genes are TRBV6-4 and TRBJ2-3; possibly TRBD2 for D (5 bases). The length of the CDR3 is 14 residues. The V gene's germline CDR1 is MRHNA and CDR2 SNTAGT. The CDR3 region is CASSDNRGSDAQYF. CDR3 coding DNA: TGTGCCAGCAGTGATAACCGGGGTTCAGATGCGCAGTATTTT.

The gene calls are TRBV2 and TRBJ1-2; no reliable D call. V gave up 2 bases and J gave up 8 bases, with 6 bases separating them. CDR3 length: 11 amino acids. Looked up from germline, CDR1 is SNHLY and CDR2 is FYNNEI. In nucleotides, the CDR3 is TGTGCCAGCAGTGAACTGAGAGGCTACACCTTC. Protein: CASSELRGYTF.

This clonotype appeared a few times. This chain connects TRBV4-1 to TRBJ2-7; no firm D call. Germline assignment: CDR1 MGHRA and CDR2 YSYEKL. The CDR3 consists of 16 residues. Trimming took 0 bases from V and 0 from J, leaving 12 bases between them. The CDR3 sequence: CASSQEEAQSSYEQYF. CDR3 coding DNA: TGCGCCAGCAGCCAAGAAGAGGCACAGAGCTCCTACGAGCAGTACTTC.

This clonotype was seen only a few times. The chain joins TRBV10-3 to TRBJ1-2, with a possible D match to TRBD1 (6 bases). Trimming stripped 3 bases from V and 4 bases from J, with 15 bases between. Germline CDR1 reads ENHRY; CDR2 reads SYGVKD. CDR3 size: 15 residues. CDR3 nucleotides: TGTGCCATCAGTGACCTACAGGGAGAGGTCTATGGCTACACCTTC. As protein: CAISDLQGEVYGYTF.

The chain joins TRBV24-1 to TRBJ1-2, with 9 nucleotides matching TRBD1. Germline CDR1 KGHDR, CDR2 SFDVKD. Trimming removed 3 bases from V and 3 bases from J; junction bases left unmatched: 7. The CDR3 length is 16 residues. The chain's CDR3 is CATSDGPRTGDYGYTF. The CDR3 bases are TGTGCCACCAGTGATGGCCCCCGGACAGGGGACTATGGCTACACCTTC.

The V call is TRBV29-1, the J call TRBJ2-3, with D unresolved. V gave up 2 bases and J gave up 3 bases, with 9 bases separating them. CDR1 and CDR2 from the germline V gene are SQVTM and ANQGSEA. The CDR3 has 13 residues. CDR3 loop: CSVEWRPTDTQYF. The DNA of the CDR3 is TGCAGCGTTGAATGGCGACCAACAGATACGCAGTATTTT.

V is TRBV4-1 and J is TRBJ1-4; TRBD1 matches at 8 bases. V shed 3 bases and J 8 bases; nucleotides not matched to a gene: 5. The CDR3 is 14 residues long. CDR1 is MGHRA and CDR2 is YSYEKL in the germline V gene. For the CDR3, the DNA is TGCGCCAGCAGCCATGGACAGGGATGGGAAAAACTGTTTTTT. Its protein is CASSHGQGWEKLFF.

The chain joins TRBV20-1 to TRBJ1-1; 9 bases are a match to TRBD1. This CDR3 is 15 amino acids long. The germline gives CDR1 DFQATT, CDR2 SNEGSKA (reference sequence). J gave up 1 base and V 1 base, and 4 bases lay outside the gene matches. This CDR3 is CSARGQGGENTEAFF. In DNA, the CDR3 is TGCAGTGCTAGAGGACAGGGGGGCGAGAACACTGAAGCTTTCTTT.

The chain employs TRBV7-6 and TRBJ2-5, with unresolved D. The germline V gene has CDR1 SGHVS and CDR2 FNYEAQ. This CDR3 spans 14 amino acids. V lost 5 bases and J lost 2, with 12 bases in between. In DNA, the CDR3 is TGTGCCAGCAGCCCTCGACTTATTCAAGAGACCCAGTACTTC. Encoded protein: CASSPRLIQETQYF.

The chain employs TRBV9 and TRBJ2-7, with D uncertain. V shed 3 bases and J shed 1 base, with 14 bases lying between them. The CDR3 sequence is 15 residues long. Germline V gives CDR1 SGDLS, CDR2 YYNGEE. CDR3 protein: CASSGDEARSYEQYF. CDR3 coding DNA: TGTGCCAGCAGCGGAGACGAGGCCCGGTCCTACGAGCAGTACTTC. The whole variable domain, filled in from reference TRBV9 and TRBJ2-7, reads DSGVTQTPKHLITATGQRVTLRCSPRSGDLSVYWYQQSLDQGLQFLIQYYNGEERAKGNILERFSAQQFPDLHSELNLSSLELGDSALYFCASSGDEARSYEQYFGPGTRLTVT.

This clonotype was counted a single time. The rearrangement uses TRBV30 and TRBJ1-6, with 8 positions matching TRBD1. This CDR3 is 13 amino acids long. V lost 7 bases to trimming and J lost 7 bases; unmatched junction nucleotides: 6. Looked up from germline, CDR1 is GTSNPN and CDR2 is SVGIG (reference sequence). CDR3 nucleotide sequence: TGTGCCTTAACCGGGACAGGAAATTCACCCCTCCACTTT. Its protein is CALTGTGNSPLHF.

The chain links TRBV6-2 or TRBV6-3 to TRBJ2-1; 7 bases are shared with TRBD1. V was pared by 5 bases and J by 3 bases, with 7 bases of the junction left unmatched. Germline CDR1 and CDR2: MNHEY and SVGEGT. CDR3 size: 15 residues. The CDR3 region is CASSTGQVHYNEQFF. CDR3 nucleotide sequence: TGTGCCAGCAGTACCGGACAGGTACACTACAATGAGCAGTTCTTC.

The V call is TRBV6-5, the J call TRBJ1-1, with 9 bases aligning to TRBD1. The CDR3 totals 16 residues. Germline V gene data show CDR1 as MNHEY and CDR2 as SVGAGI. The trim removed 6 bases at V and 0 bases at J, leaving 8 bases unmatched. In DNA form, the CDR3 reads TGTGCCAGCAGGCTCCGCGGACAGGGGTTGAACACTGAAGCTTTCTTT. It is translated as CASRLRGQGLNTEAFF.

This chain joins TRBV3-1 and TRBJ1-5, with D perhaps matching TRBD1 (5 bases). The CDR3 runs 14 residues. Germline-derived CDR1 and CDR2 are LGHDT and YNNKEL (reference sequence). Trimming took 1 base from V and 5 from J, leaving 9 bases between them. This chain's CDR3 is CASSQALGDQPQHF. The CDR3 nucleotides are TGTGCCAGCAGCCAAGCCTTGGGGGATCAGCCCCAGCATTTT.

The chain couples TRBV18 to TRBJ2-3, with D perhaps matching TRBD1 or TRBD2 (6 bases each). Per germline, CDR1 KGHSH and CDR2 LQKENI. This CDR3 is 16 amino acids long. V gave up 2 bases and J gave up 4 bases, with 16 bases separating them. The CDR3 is CASSPFLSGAADTQYF. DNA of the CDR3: TGTGCCAGCTCACCATTCCTATCGGGGGCCGCAGATACGCAGTATTTT.

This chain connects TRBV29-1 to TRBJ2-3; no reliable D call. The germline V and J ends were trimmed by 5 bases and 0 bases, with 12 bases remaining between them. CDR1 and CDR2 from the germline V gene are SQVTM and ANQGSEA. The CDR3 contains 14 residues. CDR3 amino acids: CSVSANGSTDTQYF. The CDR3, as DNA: TGCAGCGTTTCTGCTAACGGAAGCACAGATACGCAGTATTTT.

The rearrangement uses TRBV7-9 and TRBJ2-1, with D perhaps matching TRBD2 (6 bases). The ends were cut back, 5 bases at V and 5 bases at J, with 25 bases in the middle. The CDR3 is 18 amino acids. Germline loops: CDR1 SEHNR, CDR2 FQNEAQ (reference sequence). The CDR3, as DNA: TGTGCCAGCAGCGGCATCGTGCAGGCTCCGGGGGAAAACAATGAGCAGTTCTTC. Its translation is CASSGIVQAPGENNEQFF.

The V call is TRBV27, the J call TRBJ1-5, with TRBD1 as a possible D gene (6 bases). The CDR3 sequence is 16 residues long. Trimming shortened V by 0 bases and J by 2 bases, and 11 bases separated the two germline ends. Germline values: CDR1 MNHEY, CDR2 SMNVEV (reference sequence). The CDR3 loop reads CASSLSSAGGNQPQHF. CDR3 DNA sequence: TGTGCCAGCAGTTTATCGAGCGCAGGGGGCAATCAGCCCCAGCATTTT.